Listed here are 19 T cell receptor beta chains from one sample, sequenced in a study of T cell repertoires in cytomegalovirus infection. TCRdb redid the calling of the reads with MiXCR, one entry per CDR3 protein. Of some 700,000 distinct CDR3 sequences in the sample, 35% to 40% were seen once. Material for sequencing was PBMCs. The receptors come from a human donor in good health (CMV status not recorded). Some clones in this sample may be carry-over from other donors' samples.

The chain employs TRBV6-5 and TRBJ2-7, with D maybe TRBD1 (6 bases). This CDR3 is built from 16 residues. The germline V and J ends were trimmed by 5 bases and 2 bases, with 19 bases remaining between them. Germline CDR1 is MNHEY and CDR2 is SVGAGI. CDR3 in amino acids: CASSGGKRGQAYEQYF. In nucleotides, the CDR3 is TGTGCCAGCAGTGGGGGCAAGAGGGGACAAGCCTACGAGCAGTACTTC.

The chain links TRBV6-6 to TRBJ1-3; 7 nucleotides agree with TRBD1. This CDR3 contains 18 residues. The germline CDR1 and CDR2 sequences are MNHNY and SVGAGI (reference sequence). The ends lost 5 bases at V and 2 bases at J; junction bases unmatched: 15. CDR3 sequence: CASSPSRDSYLTGNTIYF. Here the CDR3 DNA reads TGTGCCAGCAGTCCGTCCCGGGACAGTTATCTGACTGGAAACACCATATATTTT.

The CDR3 reads CASSSFPGQPSSYEQYF. The CDR3 DNA reads TGTGCCAGCAGTTCATTTCCGGGACAGCCAAGCTCCTACGAGCAGTACTTC. The chain joins TRBV28 to TRBJ2-7, with 7 positions matching TRBD1. V dropped 4 bases and J dropped 0; count of bases not matched to a gene: 12. The CDR3 spans 17 residues. Germline V lookup: CDR1 MDHEN, CDR2 SYDVKM.

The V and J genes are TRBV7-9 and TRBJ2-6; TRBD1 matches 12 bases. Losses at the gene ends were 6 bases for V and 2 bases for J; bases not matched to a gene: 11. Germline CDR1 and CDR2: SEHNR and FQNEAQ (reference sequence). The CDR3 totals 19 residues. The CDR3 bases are TGTGCCAGCAGACTAACCGGGACAGGGGGCTTCGCTGGGGCCAACGTCCTGACTTTC. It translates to CASRLTGTGGFAGANVLTF. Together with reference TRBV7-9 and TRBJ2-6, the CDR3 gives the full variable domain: DTGVSQNPRHKITKRGQNVTFRCDPISEHNRLYWYRQTLGQGPEFLTYFQNEAQLEKSRLLSDRFSAERPKGSFSTLEIQRTEQGDSAMYLCASRLTGTGGFAGANVLTFGAGSRLTVL.

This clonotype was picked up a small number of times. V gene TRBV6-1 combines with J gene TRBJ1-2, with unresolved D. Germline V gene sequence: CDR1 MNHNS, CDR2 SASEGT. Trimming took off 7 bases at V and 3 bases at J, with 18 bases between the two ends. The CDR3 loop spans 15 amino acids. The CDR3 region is CASILSSLLHYGYTF. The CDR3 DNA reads TGTGCCAGCATTCTCTCTTCTTTACTTCACTATGGCTACACCTTC.

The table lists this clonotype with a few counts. The CDR3 nucleotides read TGTGCCAGCAGTTTGACTAGCCCCCAAGAGACCCAGTACTTC. Amino acids: CASSLTSPQETQYF. This chain links TRBV6-6 with TRBJ2-5; TRBD2 agrees at 7 bases. The CDR3 length is 14 residues. CDR1 MNHNY and CDR2 SVGAGI come from the germline V gene (reference sequence). V dropped 4 bases and J dropped 1; count of bases not matched to a gene: 3.

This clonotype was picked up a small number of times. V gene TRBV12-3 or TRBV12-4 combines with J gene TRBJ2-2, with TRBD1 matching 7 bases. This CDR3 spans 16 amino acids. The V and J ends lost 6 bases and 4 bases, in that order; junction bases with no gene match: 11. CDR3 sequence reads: CASSLLQGVGTGELFF. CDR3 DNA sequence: TGTGCCAGCAGCCTACTCCAGGGGGTGGGCACCGGGGAGCTGTTTTTT.

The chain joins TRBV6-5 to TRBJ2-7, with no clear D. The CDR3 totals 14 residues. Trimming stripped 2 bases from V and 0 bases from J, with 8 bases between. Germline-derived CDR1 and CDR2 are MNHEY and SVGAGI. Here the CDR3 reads CASSYHVTSYEQYF. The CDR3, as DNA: TGTGCCAGCAGTTACCACGTAACCTCCTACGAGCAGTACTTC.

CDR3 bases: TGCGCCAGCAGACCGACTAGCGGGAGCCCCGGGGAGCTGTTTTTT. Encoded protein: CASRPTSGSPGELFF. This chain uses TRBV5-1 with TRBJ2-2; 12 positions agree with TRBD2. The CDR3 covers 15 residues. Germline V gene data show CDR1 as SGHRS and CDR2 as YFSETQ. After removal of 5 bases from V and 6 bases from J, the junction contained 5 bases not matched to a gene.

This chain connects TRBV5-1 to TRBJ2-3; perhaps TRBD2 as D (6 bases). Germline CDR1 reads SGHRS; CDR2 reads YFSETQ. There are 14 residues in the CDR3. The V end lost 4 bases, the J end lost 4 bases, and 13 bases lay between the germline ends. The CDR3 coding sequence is TGCGCCAGCAGCCGCACGGGGGTCGCAGATACGCAGTATTTT. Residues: CASSRTGVADTQYF. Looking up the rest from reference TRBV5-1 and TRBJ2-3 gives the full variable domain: KAGVTQTPRYLIKTRGQQVTLSCSPISGHRSVSWYQQTPGQGLQFLFEYFSETQRNKGNFPGRFSGRQFSNSRSEMNVSTLELGDSALYLCASSRTGVADTQYFGPGTRLTVL.

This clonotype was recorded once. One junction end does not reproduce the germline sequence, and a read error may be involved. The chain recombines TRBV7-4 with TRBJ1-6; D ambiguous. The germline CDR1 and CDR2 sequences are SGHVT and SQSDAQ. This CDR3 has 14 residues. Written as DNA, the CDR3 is TGTGACAGCAGCTTAGAGGCTATAGAATCACCCCTCCACTTT. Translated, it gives CDSSLEAIESPLHF.

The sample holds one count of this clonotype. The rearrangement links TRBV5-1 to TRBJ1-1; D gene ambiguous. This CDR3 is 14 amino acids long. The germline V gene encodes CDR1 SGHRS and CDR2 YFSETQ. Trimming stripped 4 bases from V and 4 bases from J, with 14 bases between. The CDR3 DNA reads TGCGCCAGCAGCATTACCGGGTTGATCACTGAAGCTTTCTTT. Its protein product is CASSITGLITEAFF.

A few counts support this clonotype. CDR3: CASSRIGVQGGGRYNEQFF. CDR3 coding DNA: TGTGCCAGCAGCCGCATCGGTGTTCAGGGCGGGGGCCGCTACAATGAGCAGTTCTTC. The chain links TRBV6-2 or TRBV6-3 to TRBJ2-1; D might be TRBD2 (7 bases). CDR1 and CDR2 from the germline V gene are MNHEY and SVGEGT. CDR3 length: 19 amino acids. Trimming stripped 6 bases from V and 3 bases from J, with 27 bases between.

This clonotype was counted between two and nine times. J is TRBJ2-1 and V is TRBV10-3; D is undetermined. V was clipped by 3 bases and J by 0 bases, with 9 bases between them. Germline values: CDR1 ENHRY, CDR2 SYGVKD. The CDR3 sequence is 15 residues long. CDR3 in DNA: TGTGCCATCAGTGACGGAGCGCCCTCCTACAATGAGCAGTTCTTC. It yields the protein CAISDGAPSYNEQFF.

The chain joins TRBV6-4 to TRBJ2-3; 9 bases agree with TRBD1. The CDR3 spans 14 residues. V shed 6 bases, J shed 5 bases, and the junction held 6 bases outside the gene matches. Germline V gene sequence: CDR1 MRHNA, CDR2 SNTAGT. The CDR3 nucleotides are TGTGCCAGCAGCTCGGGACAGGGTGGAGATACGCAGTATTTT. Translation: CASSSGQGGDTQYF.

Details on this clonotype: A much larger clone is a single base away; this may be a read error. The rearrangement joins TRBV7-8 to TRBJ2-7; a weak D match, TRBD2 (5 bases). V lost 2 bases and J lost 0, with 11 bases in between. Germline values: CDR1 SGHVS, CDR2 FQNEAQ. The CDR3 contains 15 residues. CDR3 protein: CASSLRTGISYEQYF. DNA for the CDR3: TGTGCCAGCAGCTTAAGGACTGGCATCTCCTACGAGCAGTACTTC.

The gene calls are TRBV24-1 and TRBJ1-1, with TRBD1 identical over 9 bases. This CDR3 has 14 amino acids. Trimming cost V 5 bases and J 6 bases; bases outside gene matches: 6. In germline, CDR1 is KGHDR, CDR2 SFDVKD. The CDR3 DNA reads TGTGCCACCAGTGGGGGGACAGGGCTTTCTGAAGCTTTCTTT. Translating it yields CATSGGTGLSEAFF.

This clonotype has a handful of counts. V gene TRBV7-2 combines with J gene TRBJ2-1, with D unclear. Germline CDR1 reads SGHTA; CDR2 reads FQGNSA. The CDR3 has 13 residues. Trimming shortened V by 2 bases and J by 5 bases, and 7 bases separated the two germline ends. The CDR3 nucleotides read TGTGCCAGCAGCTTATTTAGGAACAATGAGCAGTTCTTC. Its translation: CASSLFRNNEQFF.

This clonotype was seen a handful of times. The CDR3 DNA reads TGTGCCAGCAGCCCGGACCGACCGCCTGGTGGCTACACCTTC. Translating it yields CASSPDRPPGGYTF. The J gene is TRBJ1-2, the V gene TRBV7-9; D gene uncertain. The CDR3 length is 14 residues. Germline V CDR1 and CDR2: SEHNR, FQNEAQ (reference sequence). The V end lost 5 bases, the J end lost 7 bases, and 17 bases lay between the germline ends.